These T cell receptor beta chains were read from a single sample in a study of cytomegalovirus exposure and HLA in healthy donors. Here immunoSEQ multiplex PCR was the method, and the copy in TCRdb shows in-frame clones only, minus some. The sample holds 150,000 to 170,000 clones, about 70% seen once. The sequenced material came from PBMCs. These receptor sequences come from a man aged 18 to 30 in good health and CMV-seronegative. Each CDR3 is given with its conserved first and last residue. A D gene is named only where the DNA matches it firmly. Some rows mark clone size as missing; the rest say once, few, many or name a class of expanded clone.

cdr3_aa: CASSVRLAGRTGTDTQYF; cdr3_nt: TGTGCCAGCAGTGTACGACTAGCGGGTCGTACCGGCACAGATACGCAGTATTTT; clone_size: NA; j_call: TRBJ2-3; d_call: TRBD2; v_call: TRBV2
cdr3_aa: CASSSNRVGTEAFF; cdr3_nt: TGTGCCAGCAGTTCGAACAGGGTGGGCACTGAAGCTTTCTTT; clone_size: NA; j_call: TRBJ1-1; d_call: NA; v_call: TRBV28
cdr3_aa: CASSQERIQGAYEQYF; cdr3_nt: TGCGCCAGCAGCCAAGAGAGAATCCAGGGGGCTTATGAGCAGTACTTC; clone_size: NA; j_call: TRBJ2-7; d_call: TRBD1; v_call: TRBV4-3
cdr3_aa: CASRNGGRNSPLHF; cdr3_nt: TGTGCCAGCAGAAACGGAGGACGTAATTCACCCCTCCACTTT; clone_size: NA; j_call: TRBJ1-6; d_call: NA; v_call: TRBV6-5
cdr3_aa: CAINYDRSELYGYTF; cdr3_nt: TGTGCCATCAACTATGACAGGTCGGAACTCTATGGCTACACCTTC; clone_size: NA; j_call: TRBJ1-2; d_call: NA; v_call: TRBV10-3
cdr3_aa: CASQGTGWTGELFF; cdr3_nt: TGTGCCAGCCAGGGGACAGGGTGGACCGGGGAGCTGTTTTTT; clone_size: NA; j_call: TRBJ2-2; d_call: TRBD1; v_call: TRBV2
cdr3_aa: CASSLDHTSGAENEQFF; cdr3_nt: TGTGCCAGCAGCTTAGATCACACTAGCGGGGCGGAAAATGAGCAGTTCTTC; clone_size: NA; j_call: TRBJ2-1; d_call: TRBD2; v_call: TRBV11-2
cdr3_aa: CASSLGGRETQYF; cdr3_nt: TGTGCTAGCAGCTTGGGGGGGAGGGAGACCCAGTACTTC; clone_size: NA; j_call: TRBJ2-5; d_call: TRBD2; v_call: TRBV7-7
cdr3_aa: CAIGRSETQYF; cdr3_nt: TGTGCCATCGGCCGATCCGAGACCCAGTACTTC; clone_size: NA; j_call: TRBJ2-5; d_call: NA; v_call: TRBV10-3
cdr3_aa: CASSLAPLQETQYF; cdr3_nt: TGTGCCAGCAGCTTGGCCCCGCTCCAAGAGACCCAGTACTTC; clone_size: NA; j_call: TRBJ2-5; d_call: NA; v_call: TRBV7-6
cdr3_aa: CASTSGLDTQYF; cdr3_nt: TGTGCCAGCACCTCCGGACTAGATACGCAGTATTTT; clone_size: once; j_call: TRBJ2-3; d_call: NA; v_call: TRBV7-9
cdr3_aa: CATDSQGIEAFF; cdr3_nt: TGTGCCACCGACTCACAGGGGATTGAAGCTTTCTTT; clone_size: NA; j_call: TRBJ1-1; d_call: TRBD1; v_call: TRBV28
cdr3_aa: CASSPRDRGRDGYTF; cdr3_nt: TGTGCCAGCTCACCGCGGGACAGGGGGCGTGATGGCTACACCTTC; clone_size: NA; j_call: TRBJ1-2; d_call: TRBD1; v_call: TRBV18
cdr3_aa: CASSPGTSKETQYF; cdr3_nt: TGTGCCAGCAGCCCCGGGACTAGCAAAGAGACCCAGTACTTC; clone_size: NA; j_call: TRBJ2-5; d_call: TRBD2; v_call: TRBV11-2
cdr3_aa: CASSINSFGYTF; cdr3_nt: TGTGCCAGTAGTATCAACTCCTTTGGCTACACCTTC; clone_size: NA; j_call: TRBJ1-2; d_call: NA; v_call: TRBV19
cdr3_aa: CASSFRTSSTDTQYF; cdr3_nt: TGTGCCAGCAGCTTCCGTACTAGCAGCACAGATACGCAGTATTTT; clone_size: NA; j_call: TRBJ2-3; d_call: NA; v_call: TRBV5-4
cdr3_aa: CAAGGEYSNQPQHF; cdr3_nt: TGTGCCGCGGGAGGGGAATATAGCAATCAGCCCCAGCATTTT; clone_size: few; j_call: TRBJ1-5; d_call: NA; v_call: TRBV10-3
cdr3_aa: CASSLGPHNTEAFF; cdr3_nt: TGTGCCAGCAGCCTTGGGCCCCATAACACTGAAGCTTTCTTT; clone_size: NA; j_call: TRBJ1-1; d_call: NA; v_call: TRBV7-3
cdr3_aa: CASSFNGGQGESGANGLTF; cdr3_nt: TGTGCCAGCAGCTTCAATGGGGGACAGGGGGAATCTGGGGCCAACGGCCTGACTTTC; clone_size: NA; j_call: TRBJ2-6; d_call: TRBD1; v_call: TRBV5-6
cdr3_aa: CASSNVQGPILNTEAFF; cdr3_nt: TGTGCCAGCAGCAATGTCCAGGGGCCTATTTTGAACACTGAAGCTTTCTTT; clone_size: NA; j_call: TRBJ1-1; d_call: NA; v_call: TRBV21-1
cdr3_aa: CASSPTGPSGEETQYF; cdr3_nt: TGCGCCAGCAGCCCCACAGGCCCTAGCGGAGAAGAGACCCAGTACTTC; clone_size: NA; j_call: TRBJ2-5; d_call: TRBD2; v_call: TRBV5-1
cdr3_aa: CASSLAGQGLNTGELFF; cdr3_nt: TGTGCCAGCAGCTTGGCAGGACAGGGCCTCAACACCGGGGAGCTGTTTTTT; clone_size: NA; j_call: TRBJ2-2; d_call: TRBD1; v_call: TRBV5-6
cdr3_aa: CARHQGGDNSPLHF; cdr3_nt: TGTGCCAGACACCAGGGTGGGGATAATTCACCCCTCCACTTT; clone_size: NA; j_call: TRBJ1-6; d_call: NA; v_call: TRBV2
cdr3_aa: CATRDGTLNSPLHF; cdr3_nt: TGTGCCACCCGGGACGGGACTTTAAATTCACCCCTCCACTTT; clone_size: NA; j_call: TRBJ1-6; d_call: NA; v_call: TRBV15
cdr3_aa: CASSVEGWTEAFF; cdr3_nt: TGTGCCAGCAGCGTAGAGGGGTGGACTGAAGCTTTCTTT; clone_size: few; j_call: TRBJ1-1; d_call: NA; v_call: TRBV9
cdr3_aa: CASSPRGNTEAFF; cdr3_nt: TGTGCCAGCAGCCCCAGGGGGAACACTGAAGCTTTCTTT; clone_size: NA; j_call: TRBJ1-1; d_call: NA; v_call: TRBV4-2
cdr3_aa: CATRGTVSSGNTIYF; cdr3_nt: TGTGCCACCCGAGGGACAGTCAGCTCTGGAAACACCATATATTTT; clone_size: NA; j_call: TRBJ1-3; d_call: TRBD1; v_call: TRBV2
cdr3_aa: CAISDLTGEHQPQHF; cdr3_nt: TGTGCCATCAGTGACCTTACAGGGGAACATCAGCCCCAGCATTTT; clone_size: NA; j_call: TRBJ1-5; d_call: TRBD1; v_call: TRBV10-3
cdr3_aa: CASSYYMRGEAFF; cdr3_nt: TGTGCCAGCAGCTATTATATGCGGGGTGAAGCTTTCTTT; clone_size: few; j_call: TRBJ1-1; d_call: NA; v_call: TRBV7-8
cdr3_aa: CASSYQYEQYF; cdr3_nt: TGTGCCAGCAGTTACCAATACGAGCAGTACTTC; clone_size: few; j_call: TRBJ2-7; d_call: NA; v_call: TRBV6-6
cdr3_aa: CASSLVLPTVNEQFF; cdr3_nt: TGTGCCAGCAGCTTGGTGCTACCTACGGTGAATGAGCAGTTCTTC; clone_size: NA; j_call: TRBJ2-1; d_call: NA; v_call: TRBV5-6
cdr3_aa: CASSLARAGYTF; cdr3_nt: TGTGCCAGCAGCTTGGCCAGGGCTGGCTACACCTTC; clone_size: NA; j_call: TRBJ1-2; d_call: NA; v_call: TRBV5-4
cdr3_aa: CASSSLLDRTTIVGIYGYTF; cdr3_nt: TGTGCCAGCAGTTCACTCCTCGATCGGACGACGATAGTCGGGATCTATGGCTACACCTTC; clone_size: NA; j_call: TRBJ1-2; d_call: NA; v_call: TRBV27
cdr3_aa: CASTSQGATDTQYF; cdr3_nt: TGCGCCAGCACGAGCCAGGGGGCTACAGATACGCAGTATTTT; clone_size: NA; j_call: TRBJ2-3; d_call: TRBD1; v_call: TRBV5-1
cdr3_aa: CASSVQNTGELFF; cdr3_nt: TGTGCCAGCAGCGTCCAAAACACCGGGGAGCTGTTTTTT; clone_size: NA; j_call: TRBJ2-2; d_call: NA; v_call: TRBV11-3
cdr3_aa: CASSYSPVATNEKLFF; cdr3_nt: TGTGCCAGCAGTTACTCGCCGGTGGCAACTAATGAAAAACTGTTTTTT; clone_size: NA; j_call: TRBJ1-4; d_call: NA; v_call: TRBV6-5
cdr3_aa: CASSPTGNSPLHF; cdr3_nt: TGTGCCAGCAGCCCCACGGGGAATTCACCCCTCCACTTT; clone_size: NA; j_call: TRBJ1-6; d_call: NA; v_call: TRBV6-6
cdr3_aa: CASSPGQGDNEQFF; cdr3_nt: TGTGCCAGCAGTCCGGGACAGGGGGACAATGAGCAGTTCTTC; clone_size: NA; j_call: TRBJ2-1; d_call: TRBD1; v_call: TRBV6-6
cdr3_aa: CASSVRLLSSTDTQYF; cdr3_nt: TGTGCCAGCAGCGTGAGACTCTTATCTAGCACAGATACGCAGTATTTT; clone_size: NA; j_call: TRBJ2-3; d_call: NA; v_call: TRBV7-9
cdr3_aa: CASSVVAGGVADTQYF; cdr3_nt: TGTGCCAGCAGCGTAGTCGCGGGGGGTGTAGCAGATACGCAGTATTTT; clone_size: NA; j_call: TRBJ2-3; d_call: TRBD2; v_call: TRBV9
cdr3_aa: CASSYGTGSNEKLFF; cdr3_nt: TGCGCCAGCAGCTATGGGACAGGGAGTAATGAAAAACTGTTTTTT; clone_size: NA; j_call: TRBJ1-4; d_call: TRBD1; v_call: TRBV5-1
cdr3_aa: CASSATGDLLDTQYF; cdr3_nt: TGTGCCAGCAGCGCGACAGGGGACCTCCTTGATACGCAGTATTTT; clone_size: NA; j_call: TRBJ2-3; d_call: TRBD1; v_call: TRBV2
cdr3_aa: CASSRGQMNTEAFF; cdr3_nt: TGTGCCAGCAGCCGGGGACAGATGAACACTGAAGCTTTCTTT; clone_size: few; j_call: TRBJ1-1; d_call: TRBD1; v_call: TRBV2
cdr3_aa: CAGSTQGLSNTEAFF; cdr3_nt: TGTGCCGGCAGCACTCAGGGCCTATCGAACACTGAAGCTTTCTTT; clone_size: NA; j_call: TRBJ1-1; d_call: NA; v_call: TRBV5-4
cdr3_aa: CASSQDLSGGYEQYF; cdr3_nt: TGCGCCAGCAGCCAAGATCTGTCAGGGGGCTACGAGCAGTACTTC; clone_size: NA; j_call: TRBJ2-7; d_call: TRBD1; v_call: TRBV4-3
cdr3_aa: CAWSVEQGPTEAFF; cdr3_nt: TGTGCCTGGAGTGTAGAACAGGGGCCCACTGAAGCTTTCTTT; clone_size: NA; j_call: TRBJ1-1; d_call: TRBD1; v_call: TRBV30
cdr3_aa: CASTIGGGSGNTIYF; cdr3_nt: TGTGCCAGCACCATCGGGGGAGGCTCTGGAAACACCATATATTTT; clone_size: NA; j_call: TRBJ1-3; d_call: NA; v_call: TRBV6-5
cdr3_aa: CASSLARNTEAFF; cdr3_nt: TGTGCCAGCAGTTTGGCACGAAACACTGAAGCTTTCTTT; clone_size: NA; j_call: TRBJ1-1; d_call: NA; v_call: TRBV6-4
cdr3_aa: CASTQGGGGGNQPQHF; cdr3_nt: TGCGCCAGCACCCAGGGAGGGGGAGGTGGCAATCAGCCCCAGCATTTT; clone_size: few; j_call: TRBJ1-5; d_call: NA; v_call: TRBV10-1
cdr3_aa: CASTSQNYNSPLHF; cdr3_nt: TGTGCCAGCACGTCACAGAACTATAATTCACCCCTCCACTTT; clone_size: NA; j_call: TRBJ1-6; d_call: NA; v_call: TRBV2